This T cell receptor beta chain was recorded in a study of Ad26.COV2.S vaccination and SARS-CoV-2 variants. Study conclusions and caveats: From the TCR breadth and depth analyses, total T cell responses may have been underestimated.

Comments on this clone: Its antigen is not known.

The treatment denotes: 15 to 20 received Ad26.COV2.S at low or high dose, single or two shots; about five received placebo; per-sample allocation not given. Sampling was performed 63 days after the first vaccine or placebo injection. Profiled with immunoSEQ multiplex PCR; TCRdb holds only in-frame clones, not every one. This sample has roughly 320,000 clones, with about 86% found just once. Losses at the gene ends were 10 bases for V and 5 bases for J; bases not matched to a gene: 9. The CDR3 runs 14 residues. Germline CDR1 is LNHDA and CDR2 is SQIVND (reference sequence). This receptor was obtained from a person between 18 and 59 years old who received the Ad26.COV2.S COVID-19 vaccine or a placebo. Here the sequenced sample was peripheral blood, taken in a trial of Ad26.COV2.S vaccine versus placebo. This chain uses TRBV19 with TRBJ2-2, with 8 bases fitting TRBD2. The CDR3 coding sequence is TGTGCCACCCCCCGGGGGGGGCGGACCGGGGAGCTGTTTTTT. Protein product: CATPRGGRTGELFF.